The 14 T cell receptor beta chains in this list originate from one sample, sequenced in a study of T cell repertoires in cytomegalovirus infection. What these receptors recognize is not known. TCRdb re-called the reads through MiXCR, storing one row per CDR3 protein. The table shows around 300,000 distinct CDR3 sequences, with 22% occurring only once. The input for sequencing was cultured PBMCs, taken from culture after CMV antigen stimulation. The receptor set was obtained from a human donor in good health (CMV status not recorded). Some clones in this sample may be carry-over from other donors' samples.

This clonotype was seen at least ten times. The chain uses TRBV7-6 and TRBJ2-6; D gene unclear. This CDR3 is 14 amino acids long. The V end lost 5 bases, the J end lost 0 bases, and 5 bases lay between the germline ends. Per germline, CDR1 SGHVS and CDR2 FNYEAQ. The CDR3 region has the DNA TGTGCCAGCAGCACCAGCTCTGGGGCCAACGTCCTGACTTTC. Protein: CASSTSSGANVLTF.

This clonotype was detected a few times. This sequence joins TRBV7-3 and TRBJ1-1; D is ambiguous. Germline V CDR1 and CDR2: SGHTA, FQGTGA. The V gene lost 2 bases and the J gene lost 4 bases, with 8 bases spanning the gap. This CDR3 is built from 13 residues. The CDR3 nucleotides read TGTGCCAGCAGCTTAGAGGAGGGCACTGAAGCTTTCTTT. Translated: CASSLEEGTEAFF.

This clonotype came up a few times. The chain joins TRBV7-2 to TRBJ1-4; no clear D. The V gene lost 3 bases and the J gene lost 3 bases, with 5 bases spanning the gap. The CDR3 covers 13 residues. Germline lookup yields CDR1 SGHTA and CDR2 FQGNSA. CDR3: CASSFKANEKLFF. CDR3 DNA sequence: TGTGCCAGCAGCTTCAAGGCTAATGAAAAACTGTTTTTT. The whole variable domain, remainder taken from reference TRBV7-2 and TRBJ1-4, is GAGVSQSPSNKVTEKGKDVELRCDPISGHTALYWYRQSLGQGLEFLIYFQGNSAPDKSGLPSDRFSAERTGGSVSTLTIQRTQQEDSAVYLCASSFKANEKLFFGSGTQLSVL.

This chain joins TRBV11-2 and TRBJ2-5; 7 bases line up with TRBD1. The germline V gene encodes CDR1 SGHAT and CDR2 FQNNGV. CDR3 length equals 14 residues. Germline trimming cut 5 bases from V and 7 bases from J; bases unmatched to any gene: 10. DNA of the CDR3: TGTGCCAGCAGCGACCGGACAGGCTGGGTGACCCAGTACTTC. Translating gives CASSDRTGWVTQYF.

The rearrangement uses TRBV9 and TRBJ2-2; D call uncertain. The CDR3 spans 15 residues. Germline loops: CDR1 SGDLS, CDR2 YYNGEE. Between the trimmed V and J ends, which lost 0 bases and 1 base, there was a span of 7 bases. In nucleotides, the CDR3 is TGTGCCAGCAGCGTAGGGGCACAGAACACCGGGGAGCTGTTTTTT. Encoded protein: CASSVGAQNTGELFF.

This clonotype has at least ten counts. The chain combines TRBV7-8 with TRBJ1-1, with D possibly TRBD1 on 6 matching bases. The CDR3 runs to 16 residues. V was pared by 1 base and J by 4 bases, with 16 bases between. CDR1 is SGHVS, CDR2 FQNEAQ, per germline. The CDR3 DNA reads TGTGCCAGCAGCTTAGGGCCCAAGGGGGTAGGCACTGAAGCTTTCTTT. It translates to CASSLGPKGVGTEAFF.

The chain couples TRBV7-2 to TRBJ2-7, with D hard to call. This CDR3 is built from 13 residues. The V and J ends lost 1 base and 2 bases respectively, with 6 bases between them. Germline values: CDR1 SGHTA, CDR2 FQGNSA. The CDR3 nucleotides are TGTGCCAGCAGCTTAGGGTCAGCCTACGAGCAGTACGTC. This encodes CASSLGSAYEQYV.

Note on this clonotype: Likely a read error: the CDR3 ends without its conserved phenylalanine or tryptophan. The V call is TRBV2, the J call TRBJ1-1; tentatively, D is TRBD1 (6 bases). The CDR3 has 14 amino acids. V lost 5 bases and J lost 1, with 11 bases in between. Germline CDR1 reads SNHLY; CDR2 reads FYNNEI. The CDR3 protein is CASSRDTRNTEAFV. The CDR3 region has the DNA TGTGCCAGCAGTCGGGACACTCGGAACACTGAAGCTTTCGTT.

This clonotype appeared a few times. The rearrangement uses TRBV4-2 and TRBJ2-3; 12 positions agree with TRBD2. CDR1 is LGHNA, CDR2 YNFKEQ, per germline. V shed 1 base, J shed 2 bases, and the junction held 4 bases outside the gene matches. The CDR3 runs 17 residues. CDR3 in DNA: TGTGCCAGCAGCCAAGGACTAGCGGGAGAGATCACAGATACGCAGTATTTT. It yields the protein CASSQGLAGEITDTQYF.

The chain uses TRBV4-1 and TRBJ1-2; 9 bases agree with TRBD1. CDR1 and CDR2 (germline): MGHRA, YSYEKL. J lost 3 bases, V lost 5 bases, and 4 bases had no gene match. The CDR3 length is 14 residues. The CDR3 sequence is CASSNRQGDYGYTF. The CDR3 DNA is TGCGCCAGCAGCAACCGACAGGGGGACTATGGCTACACCTTC.

This clonotype was counted ten times or more. The V gene is TRBV12-3 or TRBV12-4, the J gene TRBJ1-5; D gene unclear. The ends were cut back, 5 bases at V and 1 base at J, with 9 bases in the middle. The CDR3 totals 14 residues. CDR3 loop: CASSPNGSNQPQHF. The CDR3 region has the DNA TGTGCCAGCAGTCCGAATGGGAGCAATCAGCCCCAGCATTTT.

This clonotype occurred many times. The rearrangement uses TRBV7-2 and TRBJ2-2, with 10 bases that match TRBD2. The CDR3 has 15 residues. CDR1 is SGHTA, CDR2 FQGNSA, per germline. After removal of 5 bases from V and 6 bases from J, the junction contained 6 bases not matched to a gene. This chain's CDR3 is CASSASGRGPGELFF. The CDR3 DNA is TGTGCCAGCAGCGCAAGCGGGAGGGGGCCCGGGGAGCTGTTTTTT.

Ten or more counts support this clonotype. V and J are TRBV6-1 and TRBJ2-5; 7 bases match TRBD1. The CDR3 has 12 residues. Per germline, CDR1 MNHNS and CDR2 SASEGT. V gave up 4 bases and J gave up 14 bases; unmatched junction bases: 10. The CDR3: CASSVDRALHYF. The CDR3 coding sequence is TGTGCCAGCAGTGTCGACAGGGCGCTCCATTACTTC.

This clonotype occurred a few times. The chain combines TRBV27 with TRBJ1-1; 9 nucleotides agree with TRBD1. The trim removed 4 bases at V and 10 bases at J, leaving 4 bases unmatched. Germline CDR1 MNHEY, CDR2 SMNVEV (reference sequence). The CDR3 covers 12 residues. CDR3: CASSSGQGLAFF. DNA for the CDR3: TGTGCCAGCAGTTCGGGACAGGGTCTAGCTTTCTTT.